This T cell receptor (beta chain) originates from a study of graft-versus-host responses after intestinal transplantation. In the study overall: Induction with anti-thymocyte globulin, then tacrolimus and steroids for roughly 3 years, was given to all recipients.

In this sample, this clone turned up once. Its specificity is unknown. Only in-frame clones appear in the TCRdb table, and some are missing; sequencing was by immunoSEQ multiplex PCR. The sample contains around 90,000 clones, 80% to 95% of which appear only once. V lost 0 bases to trimming and J lost 5 bases; unmatched junction nucleotides: 6. The germline V gene has CDR1 ENHRY and CDR2 SYGVKD. This CDR3 is 16 amino acids long. Findings and limits, study-wide: Where graft-donor T cell macrochimerism was present, patients had high graft-versus-host to host-versus-graft clonal ratios in allografts.

The receptor was derived from a human donor who received an intestinal transplant. J is TRBJ2-3 and V is TRBV10-3; 9 bases are shared with TRBD2. The source was unstimulated CD4+ T cells sorted from spleen or lymph node cells, collected before intestinal transplant. The CDR3 DNA reads as TGTGCCATCAGTGAGTCCGGTCTAGCGGGAAAAGATACGCAGTATTTT. It is translated as CAISESGLAGKDTQYF.